This passage covers 20 T cell receptor beta chains from one sample sequenced in a study of CD8+ T cells in alopecia areata. Extraction and reverse transcription of RNA yielded cDNA as the sequencing template. TCRdb's table, derived via immunoSEQ multiplex PCR, lists solely in-frame clones and lacks some. The sample holds more than 95,000 clones, under 90% seen once. The treatment denotes: oral pan-JAK inhibitor, 5-10 mg twice daily. This specimen consisted of CD8+ T cells sorted from blood, obtained around week 34, from a patient treated with tofacitinib. The receptor source for this set is a human donor with alopecia areata.

This chain uses TRBV4-1 with TRBJ1-5; possible D gene TRBD1, 6 bases. V was pared by 0 bases and J by 6 bases, with 12 bases between. This CDR3 contains 15 residues. CDR1 is MGHRA, CDR2 YSYEKL, per germline. CDR3 DNA sequence: TGCGCCAGCAGCCAAGAGGGCACAGGGTCTCAGCCCCAGCATTTT. It encodes CASSQEGTGSQPQHF.

The chain combines TRBV15 with TRBJ1-1; the match to TRBD1 covers 7 bases. CDR1 and CDR2 (germline): LNHNV, YYDKDF (reference sequence). The CDR3 runs to 18 residues. V shed 3 bases, J shed 0 bases, and the junction held 13 bases outside the gene matches. The CDR3 region is CATSRDTGQLFMNTEAFF. In DNA form, the CDR3 reads TGTGCCACCAGCAGGGACACGGGACAGTTATTCATGAACACTGAAGCTTTCTTT.

The CDR3 sequence is CASSLQGRDEQYF. Written as DNA, the CDR3 is TGTGCCAGCAGCTTACAGGGACGAGACGAGCAGTACTTC. This rearrangement joins TRBV13 to TRBJ2-7; perhaps D is TRBD1 or TRBD2 (5 bases each). From germline, CDR1 is PRHDT and CDR2 FYEKMQ (reference sequence). Deletions cut 2 bases from V and 5 bases from J, with 10 bases between. The CDR3 is 13 residues long. The complete variable domain, with remaining parts taken from reference TRBV13 and TRBJ2-7, reads AAGVIQSPRHLIKEKRETATLKCYPIPRHDTVYWYQQGPGQDPQFLISFYEKMQSDKGSIPDRFSAQQFSDYHSELNMSSLELGDSALYFCASSLQGRDEQYFGPGTRLTVT.

CDR3: CASKSGGALNEQYF. CDR3 DNA sequence: TGTGCCAGCAAAAGCGGCGGAGCCCTCAACGAGCAGTACTTC. The chain couples TRBV11-1 to TRBJ2-7, with D perhaps TRBD2 (5 bases). The CDR3 is 14 residues long. Germline CDR1 is SGHAT and CDR2 is FQDESV (reference sequence). Trimming pared 7 bases from V and 5 bases from J, leaving 18 bases between.

The chain has TRBV7-3 and TRBJ1-1; 8 positions match TRBD1. Germline loops: CDR1 SGHTA, CDR2 FQGTGA. The V and J ends lost 5 bases and 11 bases, in that order; junction bases with no gene match: 10. This CDR3 comprises 13 residues. CDR3 bases: TGTGCCAGCAGCCCACGACAGGGGTTGGGGGCTTTCTTT. It encodes CASSPRQGLGAFF.

The rearrangement links TRBV28 to TRBJ2-7; 10 positions agree with TRBD2. CDR1 is MDHEN and CDR2 is SYDVKM in the germline V gene. Trimming removed 6 bases from V and 4 bases from J; junction bases left unmatched: 6. The CDR3 covers 14 residues. DNA for the CDR3: TGTGCCAGCAGGACTAGCGGGCTTGGTTACGAGCAGTACTTC. This gives the protein CASRTSGLGYEQYF.

The rearrangement links TRBV29-1 to TRBJ1-5; D ambiguous. From germline, CDR1 is SQVTM and CDR2 ANQGSEA. CDR3 length: 14 amino acids. V was clipped by 8 bases and J by 0 bases, with 14 bases between them. The CDR3 DNA is TGCAGCCCGTCGGACTGTTATAGCAATCAGCCCCAGCATTTT. This codes for CSPSDCYSNQPQHF.

The chain links TRBV6-5 to TRBJ1-2; no definite D call. Between the trimmed V and J ends, which lost 0 bases and 5 bases, there was a span of 7 bases. The CDR3 is 13 amino acids. Germline loops: CDR1 MNHEY, CDR2 SVGAGI. As DNA, the CDR3 is TGTGCCAGCAGTTACTCGCCCGATTATGGCTACACCTTC. It yields the protein CASSYSPDYGYTF.

Note on this clone: Other DNA sequences from this sample encode an identical CDR3 as well. The chain recombines TRBV14 with TRBJ1-2, with a tentative D call TRBD1 (5 bases). This CDR3 is built from 14 residues. Between the trimmed V and J ends, which lost 2 bases and 4 bases, there was a span of 11 bases. Germline V gene sequence: CDR1 SGHDN, CDR2 FVKESK. The CDR3 is CASSQQGRPYGYTF. Here the CDR3 DNA reads TGTGCCAGCAGCCAACAGGGACGCCCCTATGGCTACACCTTC.

This clone was observed once. This sequence joins TRBV2 and TRBJ2-7; 7 nucleotides align to TRBD2. Trimming took 5 bases from V and 3 from J; bases not matched to a gene: 13. CDR1 and CDR2 (germline): SNHLY, FYNNEI. This CDR3 comprises 16 residues. Written as DNA, the CDR3 is TGTGCCAGCAGTTACCCACGGACTAGGGGCGACTACGAGCAGTACTTC. It translates to CASSYPRTRGDYEQYF.

A word on this clone: The identical CDR3 is also encoded by other nucleotide sequences in the sample. This chain joins TRBV6-6 and TRBJ2-7; D unclear. The germline V gene has CDR1 MNHNY and CDR2 SVGAGI (reference sequence). V was cut by 0 bases and J by 6 bases, with 9 bases left in between. The CDR3 length is 13 residues. The CDR3 coding sequence is TGTGCCAGCAGTTACTCTTTAACTGGCGAGCAGTACTTC. Residues: CASSYSLTGEQYF.

The chain has TRBV27 and TRBJ1-1; 8 bases align to TRBD1. Germline-derived CDR1 and CDR2 are MNHEY and SMNVEV (reference sequence). This CDR3 comprises 16 residues. Losses at the gene ends were 2 bases for V and 5 bases for J; bases not matched to a gene: 10. Here the CDR3 DNA reads TGTGCCAGCAGTTTAAGGGCAGGGGGCCTCTTAACTGAAGCTTTCTTT. Protein sequence: CASSLRAGGLLTEAFF.

The chain joins TRBV4-1 to TRBJ2-7, with no clear D. The V gene lost 0 bases and the J gene lost 7 bases, with 16 bases spanning the gap. This CDR3 comprises 15 residues. Germline lookup yields CDR1 MGHRA and CDR2 YSYEKL. CDR3 sequence: CASSQDSHSSREQYF. Here the CDR3 DNA reads TGCGCCAGCAGCCAAGACAGTCACAGCTCGAGAGAGCAGTACTTC.

This clone was recorded only once. This sequence joins TRBV29-1 and TRBJ2-1, with D possibly being TRBD1 (5 bases). The V gene's germline CDR1 is SQVTM and CDR2 ANQGSEA. V was pared by 2 bases and J by 5 bases, with 13 bases between. This CDR3 has 14 amino acids. CDR3 in DNA: TGCAGCGTTGAACAGGGCCTGGATAACAATGAGCAGTTCTTC. Residues: CSVEQGLDNNEQFF.

The chain has TRBV11-2 and TRBJ2-7; D call uncertain. Per the germline V gene, CDR1 is SGHAT and CDR2 is FQNNGV. V was clipped by 4 bases and J by 3 bases, with 7 bases between them. The CDR3 sequence is 12 residues long. In nucleotides, the CDR3 is TGTGCCAGCAGCTCCACGATCTACGAGCAGTACTTC. Amino acids: CASSSTIYEQYF.

The chain couples TRBV11-2 to TRBJ2-3; TRBD1 aligns across 8 bases. CDR1 SGHAT and CDR2 FQNNGV come from the germline V gene. The V and J ends lost 4 bases and 0 bases, in that order; junction bases with no gene match: 3. The CDR3 length is 15 residues. As DNA, the CDR3 is TGTGCCAGCAGCTCCTGGGACAGGAGCACAGATACGCAGTATTTT. Residues: CASSSWDRSTDTQYF.

The chain joins TRBV27 to TRBJ2-7; 11 nucleotides match TRBD1. The V and J ends lost 6 bases and 6 bases, in that order; junction bases with no gene match: 7. Per germline, CDR1 MNHEY and CDR2 SMNVEV (reference sequence). The CDR3 is 14 amino acids. The CDR3 nucleotides read TGTGCCAGCAGGACCGGGACAGGGGGTTCCGAGCAGTACTTC. This encodes CASRTGTGGSEQYF.

This chain links TRBV30 with TRBJ2-7; D may be TRBD1 (6 bases). This CDR3 has 16 amino acids. Looked up from germline, CDR1 is GTSNPN and CDR2 is SVGIG (reference sequence). The CDR3 is CAIRTHGGQGYYEQYF. CDR3 bases: TGTGCGATACGCACTCATGGGGGACAAGGATACTACGAGCAGTACTTC.

The V call is TRBV27, the J call TRBJ2-1; D ambiguous. The CDR3 runs to 12 residues. Germline CDR1 MNHEY, CDR2 SMNVEV (reference sequence). V was clipped by 4 bases and J by 5 bases, with 6 bases between them. The CDR3 region is CASSSLNNEQFF. CDR3 coding DNA: TGTGCCAGCAGTTCCCTAAACAATGAGCAGTTCTTC.

The chain is built from TRBV9 and TRBJ1-5; the D gene is possibly TRBD1 (6 bases). Trimming cost V 0 bases and J 3 bases, with 10 bases left between them. The CDR3 is 15 amino acids. Germline V gene lookup returns CDR1 SGDLS and CDR2 YYNGEE. The CDR3 sequence is CASSVEGGYNQPQHF. CDR3 nucleotide sequence: TGTGCCAGCAGCGTAGAAGGGGGGTACAATCAGCCCCAGCATTTT.